This T cell receptor (beta chain) was captured by sequencing in a study of vaccination effects on CD4 cells after COVID-19. Study background: Three convalescent patients gave early and late post-vaccination samples. Post-vaccine samples followed the second dose by a median of 72 days.

This CDR3 contains 13 residues. From germline, CDR1 is SGHRS and CDR2 YFSETQ. Trimming removed 5 bases at V and 4 bases at J, with 10 bases between. In its sample, this clone was seen a few times. Its antigen is as yet unknown. The method was immunoSEQ multiplex PCR; TCRdb's version includes in-frame clones alone and lacks a portion of them. The sample consists of about 15,000 clones, over 65% of them appearing once. Points from the study as a whole: Marked contraction was observed in infection-induced and vaccine-induced clones late after vaccination.

Ahead of sequencing, the ViraFEST assay grew antigen-specific CD4+ T cells using viral peptide pools. Following culture for approximately 11 days, CD4+ T cells were isolated. The infection with SARS-CoV-2 (confirmed by PCR) occurred in this person between March and December 2020. The vaccine given was either BNT162b2 or mRNA-1273, in two doses. Both day 3 and day 7 saw half the medium replaced with IL-2 medium. The receptor was derived from a human donor who had a prior SARS-CoV-2 infection. The material was CD4+ T cells from PBMCs cultured with SARS-CoV-2 spike peptides, obtained after COVID-19 vaccination. J is TRBJ2-1 and V is TRBV5-1; D is undetermined. In DNA form, the CDR3 reads TGCGCCAGCAGGGACCCCCATTACAATGAGCAGTTCTTC. It is translated as CASRDPHYNEQFF.